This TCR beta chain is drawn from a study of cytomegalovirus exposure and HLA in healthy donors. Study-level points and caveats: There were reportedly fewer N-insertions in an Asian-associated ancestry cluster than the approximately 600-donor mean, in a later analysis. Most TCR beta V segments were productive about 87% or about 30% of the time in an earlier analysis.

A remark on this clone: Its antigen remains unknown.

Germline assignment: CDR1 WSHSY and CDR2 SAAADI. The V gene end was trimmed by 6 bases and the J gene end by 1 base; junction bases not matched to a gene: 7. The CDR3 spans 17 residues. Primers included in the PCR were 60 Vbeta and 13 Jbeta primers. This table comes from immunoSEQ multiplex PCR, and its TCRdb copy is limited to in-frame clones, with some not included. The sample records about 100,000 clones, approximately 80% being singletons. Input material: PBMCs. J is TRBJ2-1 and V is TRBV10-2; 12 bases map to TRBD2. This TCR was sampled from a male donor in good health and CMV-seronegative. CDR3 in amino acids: CASSDSSGRASYNEQFF. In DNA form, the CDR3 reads TGCGCCAGCAGCGACTCTAGCGGGAGGGCATCCTACAATGAGCAGTTCTTC.